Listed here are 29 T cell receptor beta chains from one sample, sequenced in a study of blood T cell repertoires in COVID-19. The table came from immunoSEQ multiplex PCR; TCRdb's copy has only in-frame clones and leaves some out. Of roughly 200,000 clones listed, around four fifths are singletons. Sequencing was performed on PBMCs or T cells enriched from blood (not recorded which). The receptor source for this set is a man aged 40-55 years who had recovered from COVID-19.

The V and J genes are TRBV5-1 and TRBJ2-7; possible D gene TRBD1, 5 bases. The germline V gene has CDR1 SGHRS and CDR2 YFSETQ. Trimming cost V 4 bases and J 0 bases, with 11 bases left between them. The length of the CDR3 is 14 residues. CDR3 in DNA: TGCGCCAGCAGCCCGGACATGAGCTCCTACGAGCAGTACTTC. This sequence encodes CASSPDMSSYEQYF. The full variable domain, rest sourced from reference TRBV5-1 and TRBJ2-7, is KAGVTQTPRYLIKTRGQQVTLSCSPISGHRSVSWYQQTPGQGLQFLFEYFSETQRNKGNFPGRFSGRQFSNSRSEMNVSTLELGDSALYLCASSPDMSSYEQYFGPGTRLTVT.

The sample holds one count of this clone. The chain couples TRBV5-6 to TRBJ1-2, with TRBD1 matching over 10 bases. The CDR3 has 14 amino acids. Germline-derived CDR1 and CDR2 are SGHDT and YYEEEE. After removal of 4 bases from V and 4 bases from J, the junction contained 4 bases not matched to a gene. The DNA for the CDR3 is TGTGCCAGCAGCAACCGGGACAGGGGCTATGGCTACACCTTC. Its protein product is CASSNRDRGYGYTF.

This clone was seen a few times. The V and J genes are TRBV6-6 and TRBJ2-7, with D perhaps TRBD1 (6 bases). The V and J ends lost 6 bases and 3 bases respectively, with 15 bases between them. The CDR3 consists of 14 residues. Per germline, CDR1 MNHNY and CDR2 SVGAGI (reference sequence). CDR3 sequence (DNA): TGTGCCAGCAGCCAATCGACAGGTCTCTACGAGCAGTACTTC. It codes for CASSQSTGLYEQYF.

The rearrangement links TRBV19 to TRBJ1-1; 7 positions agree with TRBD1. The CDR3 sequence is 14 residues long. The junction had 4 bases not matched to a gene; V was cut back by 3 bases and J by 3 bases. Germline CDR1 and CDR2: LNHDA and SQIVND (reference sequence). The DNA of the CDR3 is TGTGCCAGTAGTATCGGGACAGCATACACTGAAGCTTTCTTT. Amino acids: CASSIGTAYTEAFF. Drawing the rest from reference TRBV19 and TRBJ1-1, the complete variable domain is DGGITQSPKYLFRKEGQNVTLSCEQNLNHDAMYWYRQDPGQGLRLIYYSQIVNDFQKGDIAEGYSVSREKKESFPLTVTSAQKNPTAFYLCASSIGTAYTEAFFGQGTRLTVV.

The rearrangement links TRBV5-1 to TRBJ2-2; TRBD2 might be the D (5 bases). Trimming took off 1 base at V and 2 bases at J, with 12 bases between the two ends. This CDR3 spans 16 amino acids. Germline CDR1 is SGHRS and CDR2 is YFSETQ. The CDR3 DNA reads TGCGCCAGCAGCTTGAGTCGGGGAACTAACACCGGGGAGCTGTTTTTT. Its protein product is CASSLSRGTNTGELFF.

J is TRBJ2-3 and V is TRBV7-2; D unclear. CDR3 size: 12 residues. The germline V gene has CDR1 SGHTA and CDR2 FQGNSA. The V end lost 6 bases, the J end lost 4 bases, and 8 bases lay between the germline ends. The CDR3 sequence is CASSHYADTQYF. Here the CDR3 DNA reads TGTGCCAGCAGTCACTACGCAGATACGCAGTATTTT.

CDR3 in amino acids: CSVDSDYNEQFF. Here the CDR3 DNA reads TGCAGCGTCGACTCCGATTACAATGAGCAGTTCTTC. The chain joins TRBV29-1 to TRBJ2-1; no clear D gene. The V and J ends lost 6 bases and 4 bases respectively, with 10 bases between them. Germline lookup yields CDR1 SQVTM and CDR2 ANQGSEA. There are 12 residues in the CDR3.

In nucleotides, the CDR3 is TGTGCCAGCAGCTCCACAGACGGTGGAGCTTTCTTT. Its translation: CASSSTDGGAFF. This chain uses TRBV7-9 with TRBJ1-1; D unclear. The CDR3 runs to 12 residues. V lost 4 bases to trimming and J lost 10 bases, with 13 bases between them. Germline V gene sequence: CDR1 SEHNR, CDR2 FQNEAQ (reference sequence).

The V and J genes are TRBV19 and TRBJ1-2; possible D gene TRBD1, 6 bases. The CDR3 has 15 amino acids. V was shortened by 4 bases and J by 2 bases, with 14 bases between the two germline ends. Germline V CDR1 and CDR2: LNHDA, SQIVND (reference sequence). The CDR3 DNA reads TGTGCCAGTAGTAATAACAGGGTGCTAAACTATGGCTACACCTTC. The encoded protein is CASSNNRVLNYGYTF. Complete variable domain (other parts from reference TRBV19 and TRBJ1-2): DGGITQSPKYLFRKEGQNVTLSCEQNLNHDAMYWYRQDPGQGLRLIYYSQIVNDFQKGDIAEGYSVSREKKESFPLTVTSAQKNPTAFYLCASSNNRVLNYGYTFGSGTRLTVV.

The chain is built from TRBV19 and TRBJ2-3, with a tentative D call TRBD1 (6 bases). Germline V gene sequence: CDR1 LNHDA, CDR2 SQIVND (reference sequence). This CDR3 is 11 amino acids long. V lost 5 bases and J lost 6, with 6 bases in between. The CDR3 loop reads CASSQGDTQYF. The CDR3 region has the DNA TGTGCCAGTAGTCAGGGGGATACGCAGTATTTT.

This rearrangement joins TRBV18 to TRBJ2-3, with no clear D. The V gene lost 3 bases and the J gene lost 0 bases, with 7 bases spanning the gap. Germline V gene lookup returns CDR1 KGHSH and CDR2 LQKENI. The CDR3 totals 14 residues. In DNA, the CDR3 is TGTGCCAGCTCACCTACTCGAAGCACAGATACGCAGTATTTT. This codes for CASSPTRSTDTQYF.

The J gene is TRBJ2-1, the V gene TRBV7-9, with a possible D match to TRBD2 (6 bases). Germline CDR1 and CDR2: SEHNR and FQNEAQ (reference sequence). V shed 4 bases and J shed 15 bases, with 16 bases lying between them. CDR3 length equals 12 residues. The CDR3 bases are TGTGCCAGCAGCTACGGGAGTGGCACGCCGTTCTTC. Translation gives CASSYGSGTPFF.

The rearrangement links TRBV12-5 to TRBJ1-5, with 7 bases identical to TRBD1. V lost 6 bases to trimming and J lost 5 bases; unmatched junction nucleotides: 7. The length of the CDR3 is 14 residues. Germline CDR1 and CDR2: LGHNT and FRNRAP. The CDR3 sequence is CASGPQGPDQPQHF. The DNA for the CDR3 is TGTGCTAGTGGCCCACAGGGGCCGGATCAGCCCCAGCATTTT.

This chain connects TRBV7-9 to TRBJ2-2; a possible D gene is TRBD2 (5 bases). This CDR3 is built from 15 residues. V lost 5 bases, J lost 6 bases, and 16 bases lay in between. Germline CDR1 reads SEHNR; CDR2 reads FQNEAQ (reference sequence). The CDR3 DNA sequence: TGTGCCAGCAGCACACATGGGTTCGGGGCCGGGGAGCTGTTTTTT. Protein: CASSTHGFGAGELFF.

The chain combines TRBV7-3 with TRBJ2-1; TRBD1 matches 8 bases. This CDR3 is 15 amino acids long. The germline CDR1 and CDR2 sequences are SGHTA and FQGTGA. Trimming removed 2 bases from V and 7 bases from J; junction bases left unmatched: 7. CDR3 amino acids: CASSLGGQGGNEQFF. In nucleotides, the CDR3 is TGTGCCAGCAGCTTAGGTGGACAGGGAGGAAATGAGCAGTTCTTC. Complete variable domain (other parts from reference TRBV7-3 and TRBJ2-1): GAGVSQTPSNKVTEKGKYVELRCDPISGHTALYWYRQSLGQGPEFLIYFQGTGAADDSGLPNDRFFAVRPEGSVSTLKIQRTERGDSAVYLCASSLGGQGGNEQFFGPGTRLTVL.

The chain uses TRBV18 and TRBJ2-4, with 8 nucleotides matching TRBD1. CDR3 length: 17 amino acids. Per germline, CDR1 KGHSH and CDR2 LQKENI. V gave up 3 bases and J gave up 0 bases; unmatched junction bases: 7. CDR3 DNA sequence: TGTGCCAGCTCACCTGCCGGGACAGGCCTAGCCAAAAACATTCAGTACTTC. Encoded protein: CASSPAGTGLAKNIQYF.

The CDR3 region is CASSELAGAYNEQFF. The CDR3, as DNA: TGTGCCAGCAGTGAGCTAGCGGGGGCCTACAATGAGCAGTTCTTC. The V and J genes are TRBV2 and TRBJ2-1; 10 nucleotides match TRBD2. This CDR3 has 15 residues. With V trimmed by 3 bases and J by 2 bases, 1 base remained unmatched. Germline values: CDR1 SNHLY, CDR2 FYNNEI.

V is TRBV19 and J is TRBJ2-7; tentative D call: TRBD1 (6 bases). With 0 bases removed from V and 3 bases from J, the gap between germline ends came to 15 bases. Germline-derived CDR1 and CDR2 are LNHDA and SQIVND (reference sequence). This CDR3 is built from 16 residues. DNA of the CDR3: TGTGCCAGTAGTATAGAAGGACAGAATGCCTTCTACGAGCAGTACTTC. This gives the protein CASSIEGQNAFYEQYF.

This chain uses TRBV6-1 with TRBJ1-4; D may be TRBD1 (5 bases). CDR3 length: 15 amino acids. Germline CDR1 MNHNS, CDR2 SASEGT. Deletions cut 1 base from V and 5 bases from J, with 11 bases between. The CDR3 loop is CASSEVGRANEKLFF. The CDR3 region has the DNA TGTGCCAGCAGTGAAGTGGGCAGGGCGAATGAAAAACTGTTTTTT.

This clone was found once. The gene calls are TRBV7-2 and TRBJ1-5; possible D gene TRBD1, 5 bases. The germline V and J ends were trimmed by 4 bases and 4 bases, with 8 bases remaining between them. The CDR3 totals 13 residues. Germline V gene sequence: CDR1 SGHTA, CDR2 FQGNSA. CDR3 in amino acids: CASSSRQNQPQHF. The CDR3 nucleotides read TGTGCCAGCAGCTCCCGACAGAATCAGCCCCAGCATTTT.

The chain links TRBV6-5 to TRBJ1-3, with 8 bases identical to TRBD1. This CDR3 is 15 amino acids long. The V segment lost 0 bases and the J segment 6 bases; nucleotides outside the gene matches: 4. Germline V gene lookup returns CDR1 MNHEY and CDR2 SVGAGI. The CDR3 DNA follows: TGTGCCAGCAGTTACTCGGCAGGGGGCAAAAACACCATATATTTT. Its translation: CASSYSAGGKNTIYF.

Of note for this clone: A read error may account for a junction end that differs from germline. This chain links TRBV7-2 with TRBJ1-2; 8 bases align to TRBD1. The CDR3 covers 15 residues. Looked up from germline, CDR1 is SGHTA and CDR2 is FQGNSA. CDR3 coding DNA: TGTGCCAGCAGCCTAGCGACAGGGGCTAAAGTTGGCTACACCTTC. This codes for CASSLATGAKVGYTF.

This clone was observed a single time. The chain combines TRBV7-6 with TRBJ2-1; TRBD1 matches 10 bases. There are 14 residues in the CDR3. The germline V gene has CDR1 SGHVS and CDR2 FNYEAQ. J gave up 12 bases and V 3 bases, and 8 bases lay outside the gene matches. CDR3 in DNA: TGTGCCAGCAGCTTTTCCCAGGGACAGGGGAGGCAGTTCTTC. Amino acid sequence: CASSFSQGQGRQFF.

The CDR3 region has the DNA TGTGCCAGCAGTGAAGCGGCTCCCAGGGGTTTACGGGAGCAGTACTTC. Protein sequence: CASSEAAPRGLREQYF. The gene calls are TRBV2 and TRBJ2-7; maybe TRBD1 (6 bases). V lost 0 bases to trimming and J lost 7 bases, with 19 bases between them. This CDR3 is 16 amino acids long. The germline gives CDR1 SNHLY, CDR2 FYNNEI.

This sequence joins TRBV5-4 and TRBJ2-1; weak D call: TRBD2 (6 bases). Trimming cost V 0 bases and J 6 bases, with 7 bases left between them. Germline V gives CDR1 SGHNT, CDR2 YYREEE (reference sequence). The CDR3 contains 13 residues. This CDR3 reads CASSLAGGNEQFF. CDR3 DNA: TGTGCCAGCAGCTTGGCCGGGGGCAATGAGCAGTTCTTC. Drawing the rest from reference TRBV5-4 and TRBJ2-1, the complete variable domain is ETGVTQSPTHLIKTRGQQVTLRCSSQSGHNTVSWYQQALGQGPQFIFQYYREEENGRGNFPPRFSGLQFPNYSSELNVNALELDDSALYLCASSLAGGNEQFFGPGTRLTVL.

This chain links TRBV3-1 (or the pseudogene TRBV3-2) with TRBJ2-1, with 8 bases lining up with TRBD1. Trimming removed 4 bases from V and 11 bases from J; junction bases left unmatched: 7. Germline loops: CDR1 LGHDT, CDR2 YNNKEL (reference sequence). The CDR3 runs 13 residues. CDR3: CASSLPTGAKQFF. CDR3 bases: TGTGCCAGCAGCCTACCGACAGGGGCGAAGCAGTTCTTC.

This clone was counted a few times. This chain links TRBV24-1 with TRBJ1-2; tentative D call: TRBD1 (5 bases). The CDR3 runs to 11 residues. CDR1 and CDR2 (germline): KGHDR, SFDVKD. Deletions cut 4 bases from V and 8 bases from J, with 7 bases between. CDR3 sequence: CATSDRVGYTF. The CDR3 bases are TGTGCCACCAGTGACAGGGTGGGCTACACCTTC.

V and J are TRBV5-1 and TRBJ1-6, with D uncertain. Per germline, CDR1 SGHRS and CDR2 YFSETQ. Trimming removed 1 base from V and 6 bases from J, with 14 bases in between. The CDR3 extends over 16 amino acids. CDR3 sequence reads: CASSLLAPSGNSPLHF. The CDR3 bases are TGCGCCAGCAGCTTGTTGGCTCCGTCGGGTAATTCACCCCTCCACTTT.

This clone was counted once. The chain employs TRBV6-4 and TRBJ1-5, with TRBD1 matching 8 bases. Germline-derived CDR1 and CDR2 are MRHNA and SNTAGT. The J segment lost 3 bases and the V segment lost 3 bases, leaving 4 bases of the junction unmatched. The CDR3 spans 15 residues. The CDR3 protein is CASSEDRALNQPQHF. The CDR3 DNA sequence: TGTGCCAGCAGTGAGGACAGGGCACTCAATCAGCCCCAGCATTTT.